This T cell receptor beta chain derives from a study of patients and donors after allogeneic stem cell transplantation. With V trimmed by 6 bases and J by 4 bases, 7 bases remained unmatched. The CDR3 has 15 amino acids. Germline V CDR1 and CDR2: SGHNT, YYREEE (reference sequence). One entry per CDR3 protein results from TCRdb running MiXCR on the RT-PCR reads. The sample lists roughly 880,000 distinct CDR3 sequences, about 20% occurring once. Sequenced input: blood, either unsorted or a sorted T cell fraction (not recorded which). The clonotype originates from a human donor who was either an allogeneic HSCT recipient or a stem cell or donor lymphocyte infusion donor (not recorded which). It is not recorded whose cells these are; they may come from a transplant donor. The chain carries TRBV5-4 and TRBJ2-1; 10 bases are a match to TRBD2. CDR3 bases: TGTGCCAGCACGGGGGCTAGCGGGAGTTACAATGAGCAGTTCTTC. Its protein is CASTGASGSYNEQFF.